One sample yielded the 22 T cell receptor beta chains listed below, sequenced in a study of cytomegalovirus exposure and HLA in healthy donors. PCR amplification relied on 60 Vbeta primers (plus 13 Jbeta primers). Some clones are missing from TCRdb's copy, which holds only in-frame ones; the method was immunoSEQ multiplex PCR. The table includes around 160,000 clones, approximately 71% detected once. Sequenced input: PBMCs. The receptor set was obtained from a man over 45 in good health and CMV-seronegative.

The chain couples TRBV6-5 to TRBJ1-2, with 10 bases that match TRBD1. The V and J ends lost 6 bases and 5 bases, in that order; junction bases with no gene match: 9. Germline CDR1 and CDR2: MNHEY and SVGAGI. CDR3 size: 15 residues. The DNA of the CDR3 is TGTGCCAGCAGCACCGGGACAGGGGTACGATATGGCTACACCTTC. Protein product: CASSTGTGVRYGYTF.

A note on this clone: Additional DNA sequences in this sample encode the identical CDR3. The chain links TRBV2 to TRBJ1-1, with 7 bases lining up with TRBD1. This CDR3 contains 13 residues. Losses at the gene ends were 6 bases for V and 0 bases for J; bases not matched to a gene: 1. Germline V gene data show CDR1 as SNHLY and CDR2 as FYNNEI. CDR3 loop: CASRTGLNTEAFF. The DNA of the CDR3 is TGTGCCAGCAGGACAGGGTTGAACACTGAAGCTTTCTTT.

The chain links TRBV28 to TRBJ1-1; 8 nucleotides line up with TRBD1. This CDR3 comprises 14 residues. Per the germline V gene, CDR1 is MDHEN and CDR2 is SYDVKM. The V segment lost 6 bases and the J segment 1 base; nucleotides outside the gene matches: 4. The CDR3, as DNA: TGTGCCAGCAGGGGTGGACAGGGGAACACTGAAGCTTTCTTT. Its translation is CASRGGQGNTEAFF. The full variable domain, with the rest looked up from reference TRBV28 and TRBJ1-1, is DVKVTQSSRYLVKRTGEKVFLECVQDMDHENMFWYRQDPGLGLRLIYFSYDVKMKEKGDIPEGYSVSREKKERFSLILESASTNQTSMYLCASRGGQGNTEAFFGQGTRLTVV.

With respect to this clone: The same CDR3 also results from other DNA sequences found in this sample. The chain employs TRBV5-1 and TRBJ2-7, with 8 bases fitting TRBD2. The CDR3 is 15 amino acids. Germline assignment: CDR1 SGHRS and CDR2 YFSETQ. Unmatched junction bases numbered 5, after V lost 2 bases and J lost 1 base. The CDR3 DNA follows: TGCGCCAGCAGCTTTCTAGCGGGTGGATCCTACGAGCAGTACTTC. It translates to CASSFLAGGSYEQYF.

The V call is TRBV5-1, the J call TRBJ1-2; TRBD1 matches 8 bases. Germline CDR1 is SGHRS and CDR2 is YFSETQ. J gave up 8 bases and V 6 bases, and 9 bases lay outside the gene matches. This CDR3 region has 13 residues. The CDR3 DNA reads as TGCGCCAGCACGGACAGGGTCCCAGGAGGCTACACCTTC. Its translation: CASTDRVPGGYTF.

The chain links TRBV2 to TRBJ1-1, with 7 positions matching TRBD1. Germline CDR1 reads SNHLY; CDR2 reads FYNNEI. With 8 bases clipped from V and 1 base from J, the junction kept 4 bases outside the gene matches. The CDR3 runs 13 residues. The DNA for the CDR3 is TGTGCCAGCCACTGGACAGGGAACACTGAAGCTTTCTTT. This translates into CASHWTGNTEAFF.

The count of this clone is one. The genes are TRBV7-8 and TRBJ2-4, with D possibly TRBD2 on 7 matching bases. V was cut by 5 bases and J by 1 base, with 24 bases left in between. This CDR3 is 19 amino acids long. CDR1 and CDR2 (germline): SGHVS, FQNEAQ. The CDR3 here is CASSPGAGALRKAKNIQYF. As DNA, the CDR3 is TGTGCCAGCAGCCCGGGTGCGGGGGCGCTTAGGAAGGCCAAAAACATTCAGTACTTC.

This chain links TRBV5-1 with TRBJ2-1; D gene uncertain. V lost 0 bases, J lost 0 bases, and 10 bases lay in between. Germline CDR1 and CDR2: SGHRS and YFSETQ. The CDR3 loop spans 16 amino acids. The CDR3 DNA is TGCGCCAGCAGCTTGGACGCTAGTGCCTCCTACAATGAGCAGTTCTTC. Translating it yields CASSLDASASYNEQFF. Full variable domain (rest looked up from reference TRBV5-1 and TRBJ2-1): KAGVTQTPRYLIKTRGQQVTLSCSPISGHRSVSWYQQTPGQGLQFLFEYFSETQRNKGNFPGRFSGRQFSNSRSEMNVSTLELGDSALYLCASSLDASASYNEQFFGPGTRLTVL.

This clone was seen a handful of times. This chain links TRBV7-2 with TRBJ1-4; 9 bases line up with TRBD1. The CDR3 is 15 residues long. V lost 5 bases to trimming and J lost 8 bases; unmatched junction nucleotides: 9. Germline lookup yields CDR1 SGHTA and CDR2 FQGNSA. CDR3 DNA: TGTGCCAGCAGCGGAAAGGACAGGGGAGGAGAAAAACTGTTTTTT. This gives the protein CASSGKDRGGEKLFF.

This clone was seen only a few times. This chain joins TRBV18 and TRBJ2-7; a possible D gene is TRBD1 (5 bases). CDR1 KGHSH and CDR2 LQKENI come from the germline V gene. Between the trimmed V and J ends, which lost 4 bases and 5 bases, there was a span of 12 bases. This CDR3 spans 13 amino acids. The CDR3 spells CASSHGAPNEQYF. CDR3 nucleotides: TGTGCCAGCTCACATGGGGCCCCCAACGAGCAGTACTTC.

This clone was seen only a few times. The chain recombines TRBV18 with TRBJ2-2; TRBD1 agrees at 7 bases. With 3 bases clipped from V and 5 bases from J, the junction kept 3 bases outside the gene matches. Germline CDR1 reads KGHSH; CDR2 reads LQKENI. The CDR3 consists of 14 residues. The CDR3 region has the DNA TGTGCCAGCTCACCCTACAGGGGTACCGGGGAGCTGTTTTTT. Amino acids: CASSPYRGTGELFF.

The V and J genes are TRBV5-6 and TRBJ2-5; 7 positions match TRBD2. V shed 1 base and J 9 bases; nucleotides not matched to a gene: 15. CDR1 is SGHDT, CDR2 YYEEEE, per germline. The CDR3 runs to 16 residues. In nucleotides, the CDR3 is TGTGCCAGCAGCTTGATGGGCCTGGCGAGCGGGGCGGCCCAGTACTTC. As protein: CASSLMGLASGAAQYF. The full variable domain, its missing parts supplied by reference TRBV5-6 and TRBJ2-5, is DAGVTQSPTHLIKTRGQQVTLRCSPKSGHDTVSWYQQALGQGPQFIFQYYEEEERQRGNFPDRFSGHQFPNYSSELNVNALLLGDSALYLCASSLMGLASGAAQYFGPGTRLLVL.

The gene calls are TRBV29-1 and TRBJ2-2, with TRBD1 identical over 7 bases. The germline V gene has CDR1 SQVTM and CDR2 ANQGSEA. This CDR3 is built from 16 residues. Trimming removed 5 bases from V and 5 bases from J; junction bases left unmatched: 14. The chain's CDR3 is CSVLTGLQGLTGELFF. The CDR3 DNA sequence: TGCAGCGTTCTCACGGGGTTACAGGGGTTAACCGGGGAGCTGTTTTTT.

The rearrangement links TRBV27 to TRBJ1-5; 8 bases agree with TRBD1. Germline V lookup: CDR1 MNHEY, CDR2 SMNVEV (reference sequence). The CDR3 has 16 amino acids. After removal of 5 bases from V and 7 bases from J, the junction contained 13 bases not matched to a gene. The CDR3 loop is CASSRTYRQGRQPQHF. The CDR3 DNA reads as TGTGCCAGCAGTAGAACATATCGACAGGGGCGGCAGCCCCAGCATTTT.

In this sample, this clone turned up a few times. The chain is built from TRBV6-6 and TRBJ1-5, with 8 bases aligning to TRBD1. CDR3 size: 16 residues. V gave up 2 bases and J gave up 1 base; unmatched junction bases: 4. Germline values: CDR1 MNHNY, CDR2 SVGAGI (reference sequence). The CDR3 DNA reads TGTGCCAGCAGTTACGCGGGACAGGACAGCAATCAGCCCCAGCATTTT. Its translation is CASSYAGQDSNQPQHF.

This clone was picked up one time. The rearrangement links TRBV6-5 to TRBJ1-4; TRBD1 matches 9 bases. Germline V CDR1 and CDR2: MNHEY, SVGAGI. The CDR3 extends over 15 amino acids. Trimming cost V 2 bases and J 5 bases; bases outside gene matches: 3. Here the CDR3 DNA reads TGTGCCAGCAGTTACCTAGGACAGGGGAATGAAAAACTGTTTTTT. Translation: CASSYLGQGNEKLFF.

The gene calls are TRBV2 and TRBJ1-1; D is ambiguous. V gave up 6 bases and J gave up 1 base, with 9 bases separating them. Germline CDR1 SNHLY, CDR2 FYNNEI. The CDR3 runs 13 residues. The CDR3 DNA sequence: TGTGCCAGCAGCACAGAGCCGAACACTGAAGCTTTCTTT. This translates into CASSTEPNTEAFF. Looking up the rest from reference TRBV2 and TRBJ1-1 gives the full variable domain: EPEVTQTPSHQVTQMGQEVILRCVPISNHLYFYWYRQILGQKVEFLVSFYNNEISEKSEIFDDQFSVERPDGSNFTLKIRSTKLEDSAMYFCASSTEPNTEAFFGQGTRLTVV.

The V gene is TRBV5-1, the J gene TRBJ2-5; D may be TRBD1 (5 bases). This CDR3 has 13 residues. V shed 0 bases and J shed 3 bases, with 6 bases lying between them. The germline gives CDR1 SGHRS, CDR2 YFSETQ. The CDR3 loop reads CASSLGQKETQYF. The CDR3 DNA reads as TGCGCCAGCAGCTTGGGACAGAAAGAGACCCAGTACTTC.

This clone has just one count. The chain recombines TRBV5-6 with TRBJ2-5, with 16 bases lining up with TRBD2. The CDR3 contains 17 residues. CDR1 and CDR2 (germline): SGHDT, YYEEEE. The ends lost 0 bases at V and 5 bases at J; junction bases unmatched: 4. In DNA, the CDR3 is TGTGCCAGCAGCTTGGAGGGGACTAGCGGGGGGGCGGAGACCCAGTACTTC. Residues: CASSLEGTSGGAETQYF.

The chain links TRBV2 to TRBJ2-4; perhaps TRBD2 as D (5 bases). The germline V gene has CDR1 SNHLY and CDR2 FYNNEI. V was clipped by 1 base and J by 15 bases, with 13 bases between them. The CDR3 consists of 12 residues. The DNA of the CDR3 is TGTGCCAGCAGTGAAGGGGAAGGCCGGGGGTACTTC. Its protein product is CASSEGEGRGYF.

This chain joins TRBV28 and TRBJ1-3; 8 bases align to TRBD1. The junction had 10 bases not matched to a gene; V was cut back by 9 bases and J by 6 bases. This CDR3 has 14 amino acids. Germline CDR1 MDHEN, CDR2 SYDVKM. The CDR3: CASGQGLLKNTIYF. As DNA, the CDR3 is TGTGCCAGTGGACAGGGACTTCTGAAAAACACCATATATTTT.

The chain combines TRBV6-5 with TRBJ1-2, with 7 bases aligning to TRBD1. Trimming took 4 bases from V and 7 from J; bases not matched to a gene: 0. The CDR3 length is 11 residues. Germline CDR1 and CDR2: MNHEY and SVGAGI. CDR3 sequence reads: CASSSGGGYTF. DNA of the CDR3: TGTGCCAGCAGTTCAGGGGGTGGCTACACCTTC.